The 6 T cell receptor beta chains below all came from one sample that was sequenced in a study of control samples from healthy donors and cancer patients. The table came from immunoSEQ multiplex PCR; TCRdb's copy has only in-frame clones and leaves some out. Of tens of thousands of clones in the sample, about 93% are singletons; the top ten hold 3.5% to 4%. The sequenced material came from blood. Every receptor here comes from a man aged 25-40 years in good health.

The chain couples TRBV7-9 to TRBJ1-1, with TRBD1 matching over 9 bases. Germline CDR1 reads SEHNR; CDR2 reads FQNEAQ (reference sequence). J was trimmed by 1 base and V by 3 bases; bases with no gene match: 3. This CDR3 is 15 amino acids long. CDR3 residues: CASSLEDRGNTEAFF. CDR3 coding DNA: TGTGCCAGCAGCTTGGAGGACAGGGGGAACACTGAAGCTTTCTTT.

This chain connects TRBV27 to TRBJ1-2, with a possible D match to TRBD1 (6 bases). V was shortened by 2 bases and J by 3 bases, with 10 bases between the two germline ends. The CDR3 runs 14 residues. Germline loops: CDR1 MNHEY, CDR2 SMNVEV (reference sequence). The CDR3 here is CASSLAGEHYGYTF. The DNA for the CDR3 is TGTGCCAGCAGTTTAGCAGGGGAGCACTATGGCTACACCTTC.

This chain links TRBV14 with TRBJ2-7, with TRBD2 matching 8 bases. With V trimmed by 1 base and J by 1 base, 3 bases remained unmatched. The germline V gene encodes CDR1 SGHDN and CDR2 FVKESK. The CDR3 extends over 15 amino acids. DNA for the CDR3: TGTGCCAGCAGCCAAGGGACTAGCCTATCCTACGAGCAGTACTTC. It yields the protein CASSQGTSLSYEQYF. The variable domain in full, completed from reference TRBV14 and TRBJ2-7, reads EAGVTQFPSHSVIEKGQTVTLRCDPISGHDNLYWYRRVMGKEIKFLLHFVKESKQDESGMPNNRFLAERTGGTYSTLKVQPAELEDSGVYFCASSQGTSLSYEQYFGPGTRLTVT.

The chain carries TRBV7-9 and TRBJ1-1; no clear D gene. Germline V gives CDR1 SEHNR, CDR2 FQNEAQ (reference sequence). The CDR3 covers 15 residues. With 0 bases removed from V and 1 base from J, the gap between germline ends came to 9 bases. This CDR3 is CASSLAPGSNTEAFF. DNA for the CDR3: TGTGCCAGCAGCTTAGCCCCGGGTTCGAACACTGAAGCTTTCTTT. The full variable domain, its missing parts supplied by reference TRBV7-9 and TRBJ1-1, is DTGVSQNPRHKITKRGQNVTFRCDPISEHNRLYWYRQTLGQGPEFLTYFQNEAQLEKSRLLSDRFSAERPKGSFSTLEIQRTEQGDSAMYLCASSLAPGSNTEAFFGQGTRLTVV.

The chain couples TRBV5-1 to TRBJ2-5; 7 bases align to TRBD2. There are 17 residues in the CDR3. Germline V gene data show CDR1 as SGHRS and CDR2 as YFSETQ. The V and J ends lost 3 bases and 4 bases, in that order; junction bases with no gene match: 15. Here the CDR3 DNA reads TGCGCCAGCAGCTCCGGCGGGTTGCGGGGGAGGGTAGAGACCCAGTACTTC. Amino acid sequence: CASSSGGLRGRVETQYF.

This chain connects TRBV9 to TRBJ1-1, with D possibly TRBD1 on 6 matching bases. The CDR3 runs 13 residues. With 3 bases removed from V and 6 bases from J, the gap between germline ends came to 12 bases. In germline, CDR1 is SGDLS, CDR2 YYNGEE. The CDR3 coding sequence is TGTGCCAGCAGCGATACAGGGTCTTCTGAAGCTTTCTTT. Translated: CASSDTGSSEAFF.